This T cell receptor (beta chain) derives from a study of cytomegalovirus exposure and HLA in healthy donors (dated by TCRdb to 2016 to 2017). About the study as a whole: An earlier analysis of roughly 570 of the donors reported approximately 260 Gb of sequence data and about 120 million unique TCR beta sequences obtained from roughly 170 million T cells. Using immunosequencing, the study profiled T cell repertoires from 500 to 800 subjects and related those repertoires to cytomegalovirus serostatus. The number of donors typed differed by locus, with 629-630 for A, B, C, DRB1 and DQB1, around 560 for DQA1, approximately 570 for DPA1, and approximately 470 for DPB1. An early release covering around 630 HLA-typed donors comprised around 300 gigabases of sequencing data and tens of millions of unique TCR sequences. On average, around 240,000 unique TCR beta nucleotide sequences were sequenced per donor among a few hundred genotyped donors of the cohort, with roughly 18% of those sequences being non-productive. Donor age, sex, ethnicity and CMV serostatus were compiled alongside the repertoire data. High-throughput TCR immunosequencing, statistical association of individual TCRs with disease status, and machine learning were combined to predict cytomegalovirus infection status. A separate validation cohort of some 130 different subjects was used in addition to the approximately 610-subject first cohort. All discovery cohort repertoires had been generated on a single sequencing platform. Of the roughly 410 genotyped donors, over 80% were placed in the genetic ancestry cluster associated with self-reported Caucasian donors. A later genetic analysis used genome-wide SNP genotypes for about 65% of the 666 donors, treating that subset as a discovery cohort. An earlier analysis of some 500 of the donors applied high-throughput TCR beta sequencing to assess whether each TCR beta V gene segment acted as functional or pseudogenic. Class I and class II HLA loci were covered by the typing at four-digit resolution. The later analysis used no new phenotypic data to find candidate immune exposures, relying instead on TCR beta sequences and their occurrence across donors. The study aimed to test whether cataloging public T cell receptors could reveal signatures of past pathogen exposure. Several DR-DQ haplotypes were handled as single units for association and clustering because linkage in the cohort was strong. A later analysis re-analyzed previously published TCR beta repertoires from 550 to 700 donors and added high-resolution HLA genotyping to study TCR occurrence patterns. Study-wide findings and limitations: According to a later genetic analysis, donors in an Asian-associated ancestry cluster had fewer N-insertions in productive TCRs than the approximately 650-donor mean. The cohort was sequenced for TCR beta chains only, and without alpha or paired-chain data the features that could be detected were limited. A further reported finding was that TCR beta sequences accurately predicted the HLA-A and HLA-B alleles for most subjects in the first cohort. Sequencing depth was assumed to be roughly uniform across donors in the presence/absence analyses, though that assumption may not hold. A later analysis found that HLA-associated TCR beta chains were more clonally expanded and had lower generation probabilities than equally common non-associated chains. Most TCR sequences were observed very rarely across donors, whereas some public TCRs were present in many individuals. A later analysis found that most CMV-associated TCR beta chains appeared HLA-restricted, with HLA associations seemingly driven largely by CMV exposure. A cluster of highly shared sequence variants was judged likely to be a technical artifact of the sequencing pipeline. The earlier analysis of about 600 of the donors excluded approximately 15 rarely observed V segments, including chromosome 9 orphons, because counts were too low. A later analysis associated 15,000 to 20,000 TCR beta sequences with specific HLA alleles at a false discovery rate of 0.05. The study listed 164 TCR beta chains as associated with cytomegalovirus. The classifier was reported to diagnose cytomegalovirus status with high specificity and sensitivity in both the original cohort and the validation cohort. In an earlier analysis of approximately 600 of the donors, most TCR beta V segments were observed in productive rearrangements about 90% or about 30% of the time, broadly matching IMGT annotations. It was suggested by the authors that the approach could potentially be generalized to other disease states and immunological phenotypes. Some IMGT-functional V segments, including TRBV6-2 and TRBV6-3, could not be distinguished by the 87-base-pair reads and were therefore excluded. Strong co-occurrence of HLA alleles, especially DR and DQ, made assigning TCR associations to individual alleles difficult. CMV serostatus was the only immune exposure information available for the cohort. A few of the identified cytomegalovirus-associated TCR beta chains were confirmed in vitro to be specific for cytomegalovirus antigens. Linkage disequilibrium might explain the correlated functional status among segregating V segments, but an unknown experimental factor could not be ruled out. V-gene and J-gene trimming of TCR beta chains was associated with a missense DCLRE1C variant in a later genetic analysis, and the association was replicated in an independent cohort. Because HLA typing was missing for some donors at each locus, association tests included only the typed subset. According to a later analysis, TCR association rates differed among HLA loci, with DRB1 alleles showing the most associated TCRs and HLA-C alleles showing the fewest. Several of the top co-occurrence clusters appeared to be linked to parvovirus B19, influenza, CMV and Epstein-Barr virus, according to a later analysis.

The cohort consisted of 600 to 750 healthy bone marrow donors. All cohort members were sampled while nominally healthy, although unrecorded immune exposures were likely present. The donor was CMV seropositive and was included in the group of 300 or so seropositive cohort members. Each donor provided a peripheral blood sample, and peripheral blood mononuclear cells were used for TCR beta sequencing. The Qiagen DNeasy Blood Extraction Kit was used to extract genomic DNA from the blood cell samples. Library preparation used the immunoSEQ multiplex PCR assay. For the multiplex PCR, a mixture combining 60 forward primers for TCR Vbeta segments and 13 reverse primers for TCR Jbeta segments was used. A multiplex PCR assay on genomic DNA amplified the CDR3 region of rearranged TCR beta genes. The amplified TCR beta libraries were sequenced on the Illumina HiSeq System as 87-base-pair reads. Under the source paper's analysis protocol: A later analysis tallied tens of millions of unique TCR beta chains across the 700 or so repertoires, and some 12 million of those chains were shared by two or more donors. Raw reads were error-corrected and collapsed into unique sequences with a nearest-neighbor algorithm that merged closely related sequences to remove PCR and sequencing errors. Alignment of CDR3 sequences to IMGT reference sequences was used to assign V, D and J gene segments. For a sequence to be retained, a match of at least six nucleotides to both a V gene segment and a J gene segment was required. A rearrangement was called productive if the CDR3 had no stop codons and remained in frame with V and J, and every other rearrangement was called non-productive. CDR3 was defined according to IMGT convention as the region running from the second conserved V-encoded cysteine to the conserved J-encoded phenylalanine. In an earlier analysis of more than 550 of the donors, sequences lacking an unambiguous match to a single V gene segment were excluded. An earlier analysis of several hundred of the donors called V segments functional above 56.7% productive rearrangements and segregating when the between-donor standard deviation exceeded 5%. A statistical classification framework was built for diagnosing cytomegalovirus status from the catalog of TCR beta chain sequences. A later analysis assigned V and J genes by comparing TCR nucleotide sequences with IMGT/GENE-DB human TR gene sequences. Using the TCRdist pipeline, a later analysis assigned CDR3 sequences along with most-parsimonious VDJ recombination scenarios. A later analysis defined each TCR beta chain by its CDR3 amino acid sequence plus V-gene family, and excluded reads lacking a unique V-gene family. In a later analysis, 450 to 600 highly shared, low-generation-probability nucleotide sequences were removed to address suspected cross-contamination and a sequencing artifact. In a later analysis, a clonal expansion index for each public chain was calculated from normalized within-repertoire ranks of inferred template counts. Generation probabilities in a later analysis came from a VDJ recombination model fitted to out-of-frame rearrangements, and those results were checked against IGoR. In a later analysis, hypergeometric tests were used to score TCR-TCR, TCR-HLA and TCR-CMV co-occurrence, with a repertoire-size bias correction applied to TCR pairs. A later analysis estimated false discovery rates by permuting HLA or CMV assignments 20 times. In a later analysis, co-occurring TCRs were grouped using DBSCAN, and TCRdist sequence similarity was added for clustering within HLA-allele-positive subsets. Co-occurrence clustering excluded repertoires with fewer than 30,000 or more than 120,000 public chains, plus five with anomalous nucleotide sharing. TCRdb obtained this table from immuneACCESS and retained in-frame rearrangements with V and J assigned. These tables miss some clones; where compared with another copy, unresolved V genes account for less than half of the shortfall, and the remainder is unexplained. V, J and clone size are taken as reported in that table, and D and trimming were inferred from the DNA itself. For this sample there are about 170,000 clones; 75% to 85% appear just once. Together, the top ten hold roughly 13% of the sample.

From cysteine to phenylalanine, the CDR3 is 14 amino acids long. Only CDR3 DNA is held: 42 bases, read in frame from base 1. Trimming leaves V shorter by 4 bases and J shorter by 8 bases, with the junction holding 11 bases beyond the gene matches. The germline V gene encodes CDR1 SGHNT and CDR2 YYREEE (reference sequence). This clone came up a few times. The antigen it binds to is not known. No much larger clone is present one base from it, and per-base qualities are unavailable. The sequence links TRBV5-4 to TRBJ1-1; 7 junctional bases match TRBD1. This TCR derives from a woman aged 45 to 65 in good health and CMV-seropositive. Sequencing input: PBMCs. For the CDR3, the sequence is CASSTRTGITEAFF. The DNA reads TGTGCCAGCAGCACCCGGACAGGCATCACGGAAGCTTTCTTT. With all but the CDR3 taken from the reference TRBV5-4 and TRBJ1-1 genes, the full variable domain is: ETGVTQSPTHLIKTRGQQVTLRCSSQSGHNTVSWYQQALGQGPQFIFQYYREEENGRGNFPPRFSGLQFPNYSSELNVNALELDDSALYLCASSTRTGITEAFFGQGTRLTVV.